Below, 5 T cell receptor beta chains from the same sample are listed, as sequenced in a study of spatial heterogeneity in lung cancer. Antigen specificity for these receptors is unknown. Time point specified: sample taken at primary tumor resection. TCRdb re-called the 5' RACE reads with MiXCR, one entry per CDR3 protein. The sample records over a thousand distinct CDR3 sequences, 10% being singletons. General study results and limits: Intratumoral expanded alpha and beta TCR counts were found to track tumor mutation counts.

Here the sequenced sample was lung tumor tissue, taken at surgery. Every receptor here comes from a male donor with early-stage non-small cell lung cancer.

By share of the sample, this clonotype is large. This chain joins TRBV30 and TRBJ1-1; D gene unclear. There are 13 residues in the CDR3. Deletions cut 0 bases from V and 2 bases from J, with 7 bases between. Germline CDR1 and CDR2: GTSNPN and SVGIG (reference sequence). The CDR3 sequence is CAWSVQRNTEAFF. The CDR3 DNA is TGTGCCTGGAGTGTACAGAGAAACACTGAAGCTTTCTTT.

By frequency in the sample, this clonotype is medium-sized. The chain recombines TRBV28 with TRBJ1-5; D ambiguous. CDR3 length: 13 residues. Germline V CDR1 and CDR2: MDHEN, SYDVKM. The V gene lost 2 bases and the J gene lost 4 bases, with 6 bases spanning the gap. The CDR3 sequence is CASSLTRNQPQHF. The CDR3 DNA reads TGTGCCAGCAGTTTAACCAGAAATCAGCCCCAGCATTTT. Full variable domain (rest looked up from reference TRBV28 and TRBJ1-5): DVKVTQSSRYLVKRTGEKVFLECVQDMDHENMFWYRQDPGLGLRLIYFSYDVKMKEKGDIPEGYSVSREKKERFSLILESASTNQTSMYLCASSLTRNQPQHFGDGTRLSIL.

This clonotype is judged medium-sized (0.01 to 0.1%). This chain connects TRBV4-1 to TRBJ2-7; the D is unclear. Germline loops: CDR1 MGHRA, CDR2 YSYEKL. V was pared by 0 bases and J by 0 bases, with 9 bases between. The CDR3 is 15 amino acids. The CDR3 spells CASSQDPGYSYEQYF. The CDR3 nucleotides are TGCGCCAGCAGCCAAGATCCGGGCTACTCCTACGAGCAGTACTTC.

In its sample, this clonotype ranks as medium-sized. The V gene is TRBV14, the J gene TRBJ2-2; 9 positions agree with TRBD2. Germline values: CDR1 SGHDN, CDR2 FVKESK. J lost 0 bases, V lost 4 bases, and 3 bases had no gene match. The CDR3 length is 16 residues. The chain's CDR3 is CASSRLAGANTGELFF. For the CDR3, the DNA is TGTGCCAGCAGCCGCTTAGCGGGGGCGAACACCGGGGAGCTGTTTTTT.

Sample share makes this clonotype medium-sized. V and J are TRBV13 and TRBJ2-6; TRBD1 matches at 7 bases. CDR1 and CDR2 from the germline V gene are PRHDT and FYEKMQ (reference sequence). The CDR3 covers 15 residues. V shed 8 bases and J 0 bases; nucleotides not matched to a gene: 4. The CDR3 DNA reads TGTGCCAGCTCCCGGGACAGCTCTGGGGCCAACGTCCTGACTTTC. Its protein product is CASSRDSSGANVLTF.